This T cell receptor beta chain originates from a study of human T cells and chemical hapten exposure. The germline gives CDR1 SGHRS, CDR2 YFSETQ. J gave up 2 bases and V 0 bases, and 7 bases lay outside the gene matches. The CDR3 sequence is 16 residues long. Using its own MiXCR run on the RACE reads, TCRdb lists one record per CDR3 protein. The sample carries around 200,000 distinct CDR3 sequences, nearly 30% recorded once. Time point given: pre-sensitization, week 0. Specified treatment: therapeutic diphenylcyclopropenone sensitization with weekly scalp DPC. This chain uses TRBV5-1 with TRBJ2-7; 8 bases match TRBD1. The sequence came from a woman aged 25 to 39 with alopecia areata. Some clones in this sample may be carry-over from other donors' samples. The source was whole blood, collected in connection with sensitization to the hapten diphenylcyclopropenone (DPC). The CDR3: CASSLGGSTGAYEQYF. CDR3 DNA: TGCGCCAGCAGCTTGGGGGGTTCGACAGGGGCCTACGAGCAGTACTTC.